This T cell receptor (beta chain) was recorded in a study of regulatory T cells in long-lasting Graves disease. Germline CDR1 and CDR2: DFQATT and SNEGSKA (reference sequence). The CDR3 has 13 amino acids. V dropped 0 bases and J dropped 5 bases, with 10 bases sitting between them. Arm-PCR of CDR3 regions and iRepertoire HTBI primers were the basis on which TCR beta libraries were built. One entry per CDR3 protein, called by TCRdb with MiXCR from the multiplex PCR reads. The sample lists over 450,000 distinct CDR3 sequences, about 22% occurring once. The sample's time point: persistent/refractory GD, antithyroid drugs over 5 years with positive TRAb. There was RNA extracted from PBMCs, and the TCR library was made from it. Peripheral blood, roughly 8.8 milliliters of it, was drawn into EDTA tubes.

The input for sequencing was peripheral blood mononuclear cells (PBMCs), taken when the disease was refractory, from a patient treated with antithyroid drugs. This TCR was recovered from a female donor with Graves disease. This sequence joins TRBV20-1 and TRBJ1-1; D unresolved. The CDR3 coding sequence is TGCAGTGCTAGAGATTCAGGAGGAACTGAAGCTTTCTTT. Its protein is CSARDSGGTEAFF.